The rows below give T cell receptor beta chains drawn from one sample of a study of blood T cell repertoires in COVID-19. Generated by immunoSEQ multiplex PCR, the TCRdb table keeps only in-frame clones and is missing some. The data show 120,000 to 150,000 clones, roughly 87% seen once. Sequencing used PBMCs or T cells enriched from blood (not recorded which). Every receptor here comes from a woman between 40 and 50 years old who had been exposed to COVID-19. Both conserved end residues are part of each CDR3. A D gene is named only where the DNA matches it firmly. Where a row states a size, it is once, few, many or the class of an expanded clone; other rows omit it.

TRBV14	TRBJ1-2	few	TRBD1	CASSHGGQGRFGYTF	TGTGCCAGCAGCCATGGAGGACAGGGCAGATTTGGCTACACCTTC
TRBV10-3	TRBJ1-1	-	TRBD1	CAIRSGQGVHTEAFF	TGTGCCATCAGATCGGGACAGGGGGTCCACACTGAAGCTTTCTTT
TRBV6-2/TRBV6-3	TRBJ1-1	-	-	CASSYPPRETEAFF	TGTGCCAGCAGTTATCCCCCTCGGGAGACTGAAGCTTTCTTT
TRBV5-6	TRBJ2-4	-	-	CASILREKNIQYF	TGTGCCAGCATCCTCCGGGAGAAAAACATTCAGTACTTC
TRBV2	TRBJ1-2	once	-	CASHRVASNYGYTF	TGTGCCAGCCACAGGGTCGCGAGTAACTATGGCTACACCTTC
TRBV29-1	TRBJ2-1	-	TRBD2	CSVELAAYSYNEQFF	TGCAGCGTTGAACTAGCGGCCTACTCCTACAATGAGCAGTTCTTC
TRBV7-9	TRBJ2-2	-	TRBD1	CASSTLDRHNTGELFF	TGTGCCAGCAGCACCCTGGACAGGCACAACACCGGGGAGCTGTTTTTT
TRBV2	TRBJ2-7	-	TRBD1	CASNPRGQGAGEQYF	TGTGCCAGCAACCCTCGTGGGCAGGGGGCAGGAGAGCAGTACTTC
TRBV2	TRBJ1-4	-	-	CASSPTRSGEKLFF	TGTGCCAGCTCTCCTACCAGGTCCGGTGAAAAACTGTTTTTT
TRBV7-2	TRBJ2-7	-	-	CASSFISQAYEQYF	TGTGCCAGCAGCTTCATTTCACAGGCCTACGAGCAGTACTTC
TRBV19	TRBJ2-2	once	TRBD2	CASRRRTSGTGELFF	TGTGCCAGTAGGAGGAGGACTAGCGGGACCGGGGAGCTGTTTTTT
TRBV11-2	TRBJ1-6	few	-	CASSLREFRNSPLHF	TGTGCCAGCAGCTTACGGGAATTCCGGAATTCACCCCTCCACTTT
TRBV7-2	TRBJ1-1	-	-	CASSSGGAIAFF	TGTGCCAGCAGCTCGGGGGGGGCTATAGCTTTCTTT
TRBV7-8	TRBJ2-5	-	-	CASSLSPGQETQYF	TGTGCCAGCAGCTTATCTCCGGGCCAAGAGACCCAGTACTTC
TRBV14	TRBJ2-7	-	-	CASSQDPGVVYEQYF	TGTGCCAGCAGCCAAGATCCAGGGGTCGTCTACGAGCAGTACTTC
TRBV19	TRBJ1-5	-	TRBD1	CASSMGWGQGVDGNQPQHF	TGTGCCAGTAGTATGGGTTGGGGGCAGGGGGTGGATGGCAATCAGCCCCAGCATTTT